A selection of T cell receptor beta chains follows, all from one sample in a study of blood T cell repertoires in COVID-19. Produced via immunoSEQ multiplex PCR; TCRdb's table is partial and in-frame only. The data contain about 100,000 clones, more than 80% of them singletons. Material: peripheral blood. The receptors come from a man in his forties with active or convalescent COVID-19. Each CDR3 is given with its conserved first and last residue. Fields, in order: clone size, V gene, J gene, D gene, CDR3 protein, CDR3 DNA. D genes are given only for firm matches. The size of a clone is reported for some rows only, either as once, few or many, or as a class for expanded clones.

-	TRBV29-1	TRBJ1-2	-	CSVEGGAENYGYTF	TGCAGCGTTGAAGGAGGAGCGGAGAACTATGGCTACACCTTC
-	TRBV18	TRBJ1-1	-	CASSPSQGSTEAFF	TGTGCCAGCTCTCCCTCACAGGGTAGCACTGAAGCTTTCTTT
-	TRBV19	TRBJ1-4	-	CASRANHYTTNEKLFF	TGTGCCAGTAGAGCCAACCATTATACAACTAATGAAAAACTGTTTTTT
few	TRBV19	TRBJ1-2	TRBD1	CASSSSTGGSVYGYTF	TGTGCCAGTAGTTCATCGACAGGGGGAAGTGTCTATGGCTACACCTTC
-	TRBV2	TRBJ2-2	-	CASSAWGPGELFF	TGTGCCAGCAGCGCCTGGGGCCCCGGGGAGCTGTTTTTT
once	TRBV18	TRBJ2-7	TRBD1	CASSPPGQAYEQYF	TGTGCCAGCTCACCACCGGGACAGGCCTACGAGCAGTACTTC
few	TRBV30	TRBJ1-3	-	CAWGQGSSGNTIYF	TGTGCCTGGGGTCAGGGCTCCTCTGGAAACACCATATATTTT
-	TRBV5-5	TRBJ1-5	-	CASSLAGRERQPQHF	TGTGCCAGCAGCTTGGCCGGGAGGGAAAGGCAGCCCCAGCATTTT
-	TRBV15	TRBJ2-5	TRBD2	CATSSGLVRETQYF	TGTGCCACCAGCAGCGGACTAGTTAGGGAGACCCAGTACTTC
-	TRBV15	TRBJ2-1	TRBD1	CATSRRDRTNEQFF	TGTGCCACCAGCAGAAGGGACAGGACTAATGAGCAGTTCTTC
once	TRBV19	TRBJ1-1	TRBD1	CASSTGQGIWTEAFF	TGTGCCAGTAGTACCGGACAGGGGATATGGACTGAAGCTTTCTTT
-	TRBV6-5	TRBJ1-2	TRBD1	CASSYSVDRGHGYTF	TGTGCCAGCAGTTACTCAGTGGACAGGGGCCATGGCTACACCTTC
-	TRBV5-6	TRBJ2-3	TRBD1	CASNPTPQGAWDTQYF	TGTGCCAGCAACCCAACCCCCCAGGGGGCGTGGGATACGCAGTATTTT
-	TRBV2	TRBJ2-7	-	CASSVGSYYEQYF	TGTGCCAGCAGTGTAGGTAGCTACTACGAGCAGTACTTC
-	TRBV7-2	TRBJ2-7	-	CASSSQGVLVGEQYF	TGTGCCAGCAGCTCACAGGGCGTACTAGTCGGTGAGCAGTACTTC
once	TRBV6-4	TRBJ1-1	TRBD1	CASSAQGGLNTEAFF	TGTGCCAGCAGTGCACAGGGGGGGTTGAACACTGAAGCTTTCTTT
-	TRBV5-6	TRBJ2-7	-	CASSLALVNYEQYF	TGTGCCAGCAGCTTGGCCCTAGTGAACTACGAGCAGTACTTC
-	TRBV18	TRBJ2-7	-	CASSPGARDEQYF	TGTGCCAGCTCACCAGGGGCTCGCGACGAGCAGTACTTC
-	TRBV27	TRBJ1-2	-	CASRHTQGTYGYTF	TGTGCCAGCCGACATACCCAGGGTACCTATGGCTACACCTTC
-	TRBV7-9	TRBJ2-1	TRBD2	CASSSPSGREVTYNEQFF	TGTGCCAGCAGCTCCCCATCCGGGAGGGAGGTGACCTACAATGAGCAGTTCTTC
once	TRBV15	TRBJ2-1	TRBD1	CATSRDWGQGNEQFF	TGTGCCACCAGCAGAGATTGGGGACAGGGCAATGAGCAGTTCTTC
once	TRBV27	TRBJ2-7	TRBD1	CASTNRGLEQYF	TGTGCCAGCACCAACAGGGGGCTTGAGCAGTACTTC
-	TRBV19	TRBJ1-4	TRBD1	CASSPPGTANEKLFF	TGTGCCAGTAGTCCCCCCGGGACAGCTAATGAAAAACTGTTTTTT
-	TRBV6-5	TRBJ2-5	TRBD1	CASMGTGGGETQYF	TGTGCGAGCATGGGGACAGGGGGCGGCGAGACCCAGTACTTC
-	TRBV7-2	TRBJ2-2	-	CASSLGRTGTNTGELFF	TGTGCCAGCAGCTTAGGTCGCACAGGGACGAACACCGGGGAGCTGTTTTTT